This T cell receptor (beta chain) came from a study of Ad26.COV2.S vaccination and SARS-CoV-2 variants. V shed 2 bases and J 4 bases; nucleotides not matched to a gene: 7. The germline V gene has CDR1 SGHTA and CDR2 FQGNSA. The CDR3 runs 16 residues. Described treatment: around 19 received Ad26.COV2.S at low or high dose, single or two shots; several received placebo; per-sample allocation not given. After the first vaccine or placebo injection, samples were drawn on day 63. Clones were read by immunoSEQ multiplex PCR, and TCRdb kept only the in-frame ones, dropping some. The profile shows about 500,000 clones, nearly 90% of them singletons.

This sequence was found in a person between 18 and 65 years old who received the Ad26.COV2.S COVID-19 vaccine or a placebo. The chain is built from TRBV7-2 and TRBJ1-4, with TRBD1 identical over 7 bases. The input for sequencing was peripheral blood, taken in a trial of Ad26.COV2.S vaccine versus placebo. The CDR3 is CASSLSQGGFNEKLFF. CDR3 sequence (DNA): TGTGCCAGCAGCTTATCTCAGGGGGGGTTTAATGAAAAACTGTTTTTT.